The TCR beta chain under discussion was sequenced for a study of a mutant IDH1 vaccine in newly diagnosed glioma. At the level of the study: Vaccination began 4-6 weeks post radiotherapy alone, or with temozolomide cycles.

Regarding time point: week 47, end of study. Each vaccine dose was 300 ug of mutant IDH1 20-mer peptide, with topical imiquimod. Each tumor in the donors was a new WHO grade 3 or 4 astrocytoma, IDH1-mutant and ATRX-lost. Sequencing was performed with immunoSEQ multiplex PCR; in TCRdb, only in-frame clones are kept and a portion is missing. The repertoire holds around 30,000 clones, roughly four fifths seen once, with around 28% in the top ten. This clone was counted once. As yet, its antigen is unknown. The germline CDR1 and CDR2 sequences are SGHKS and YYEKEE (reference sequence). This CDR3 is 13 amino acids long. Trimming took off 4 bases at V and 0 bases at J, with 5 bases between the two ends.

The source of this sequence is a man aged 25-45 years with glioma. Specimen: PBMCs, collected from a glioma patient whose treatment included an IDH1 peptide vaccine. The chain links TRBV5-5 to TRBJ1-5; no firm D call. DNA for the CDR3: TGTGCCAGCAGCCGGGATAGCAATCAGCCCCAGCATTTT. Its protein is CASSRDSNQPQHF.